Listed below are T cell receptor beta chains from one sample, sequenced in a study of blood T cell repertoires in COVID-19. Method: immunoSEQ multiplex PCR; TCRdb's copy keeps in-frame clones and lacks some. The table lists tens of thousands of clones, roughly 89% of them singletons. The sequenced sample consisted of peripheral blood. The receptor source for this set is a woman aged 80 or over with acute or convalescent COVID-19. Both conserved end residues are part of each CDR3. The D gene is left open where the match is weak. Size tells how often a clone was seen (once, few, many) or the class of an expanded clone, and some rows leave it out.

abundance	v_gene	j_gene	d_gene	CDR3nt	CDR3aa
-	TRBV7-6	TRBJ2-2	TRBD1	TGTGCCAGCAGCTTACGGGGGACAGGGGGAACCGGGGAGCTGTTTTTT	CASSLRGTGGTGELFF
-	TRBV7-9	TRBJ1-2	TRBD1	TGTGCCAGCAGTCCTCAGGGGGCGCGGGGCTACACCTTC	CASSPQGARGYTF
-	TRBV3-1/TRBV3-2	TRBJ2-1	TRBD1	TGTGCCAGCAGCCAAGGGACTCCGACAGGGAATGAGCAGTTCTTC	CASSQGTPTGNEQFF
-	TRBV29-1	TRBJ2-2	TRBD2	TGCAGCGTTGGGCGGGGGGCGGACGGGGAGCTGTTTTTT	CSVGRGADGELFF
-	TRBV2	TRBJ2-5	-	TGTGCCAGCAGTGATAATGGGGCTGAGACCCAGTACTTC	CASSDNGAETQYF
few	TRBV6-5	TRBJ1-2	-	TGTGCCACCCTACAGGGCAACTATGGCTACACCTTC	CATLQGNYGYTF
few	TRBV19	TRBJ1-2	-	TGTGCCAGTAGTATGTGGCAGGGAACTAAGGATGGCTACACCTTC	CASSMWQGTKDGYTF
few	TRBV6-6	TRBJ2-3	TRBD2	TGTGCCACCCTAGCGGGAGGTCTCACAGATACGCAGTATTTT	CATLAGGLTDTQYF
-	TRBV2	TRBJ2-2	TRBD2	TGTGCCAGCAGTGGTGCTAGCGGGAGGCCCGGGGAGCTGTTTTTT	CASSGASGRPGELFF
-	TRBV7-2	TRBJ1-1	TRBD1	TGTGCCAGCAGCTTAGGCCAGGGGGTCACTGAAGCTTTCTTT	CASSLGQGVTEAFF
-	TRBV19	TRBJ1-1	TRBD1	TGTGCCAGTGGACACCAGGGGGCCGGAGGCACTGAAGCTTTCTTT	CASGHQGAGGTEAFF
-	TRBV5-6	TRBJ1-2	-	TGTGCCAGCAGTTTCCCTGGTGAGCCTAACTATGGCTACACCTTC	CASSFPGEPNYGYTF
-	TRBV18	TRBJ2-7	-	TGTGCCAGCTCACCAGGGGCCAGCTCCTACGAGCAGTACTTC	CASSPGASSYEQYF
-	TRBV7-3	TRBJ1-2	-	TGTGCCAGCAGCCCGGGACACAACTATGGCTACACCTTC	CASSPGHNYGYTF
-	TRBV6-4	TRBJ2-2	TRBD1	TGTGCCAGCAGGGCACAGGGGGCGCAGGCCGGGGAGCTGTTTTTT	CASRAQGAQAGELFF
-	TRBV7-9	TRBJ1-2	TRBD1	TGTGCCAGCAGCCCCCGGACAGGGGGCTACGGCTACACCTTC	CASSPRTGGYGYTF
-	TRBV30	TRBJ2-2	-	TGTGCCTGGATGGAGAGGGGGGGACACACCGGGGAGCTGTTTTTT	CAWMERGGHTGELFF
-	TRBV10-3	TRBJ2-5	-	TGTGCCATCAGTGAGTATGAAGGCGGAGAGACCCAGTACTTC	CAISEYEGGETQYF
-	TRBV20-1	TRBJ1-2	-	TGCAGTGCTAGAGACAGCGGCGGCTACACCTTC	CSARDSGGYTF
-	TRBV4-1	TRBJ2-7	TRBD2	TGCGCCAGCAGCCAAGCCGGGACTACCCCCTACGAGCAGTACTTC	CASSQAGTTPYEQYF
once	TRBV5-1	TRBJ1-4	-	TGCGCCAGCAGCTTGCAGGGTCGGGTTGAAAAACTGTTTTTT	CASSLQGRVEKLFF
-	TRBV19	TRBJ2-5	-	TGTGCCAGTAGACGATCCCTCGGGGAGACCCAGTACTTC	CASRRSLGETQYF
few	TRBV3-1/TRBV3-2	TRBJ1-5	-	TGTGCCAGCAGCCAAGGTCCTCAGGGTGTACAGCCCCAGCATTTT	CASSQGPQGVQPQHF
-	TRBV19	TRBJ1-2	TRBD1	TGTGCCATACAGGGGGCGTATGGCTACACCTTC	CAIQGAYGYTF
-	TRBV9	TRBJ2-1	-	TGTGCCAGCAGCGCTCCATTCAGCGGGCGCTCTACCAATGAGCAGTTCTTC	CASSAPFSGRSTNEQFF
-	TRBV6-5	TRBJ1-1	-	TGTGCCAGCAGTTACTCGTTGGGGACTGGTACTGAAGCTTTCTTT	CASSYSLGTGTEAFF
once	TRBV18	TRBJ2-1	-	TGTGCCAGCTCACGGTCGTCCCCGAGTGAGCAGTTCTTC	CASSRSSPSEQFF
-	TRBV9	TRBJ2-5	TRBD2	TGTGCCAGCAGCGCGGGGAGTCTAGCGGGCCAAGAGACCCAGTACTTC	CASSAGSLAGQETQYF
-	TRBV3-1/TRBV3-2	TRBJ2-2	-	TGTGCCAGCAGCCCGGGAGTGCGGGAGCTGTTTTTT	CASSPGVRELFF
-	TRBV6-6	TRBJ1-2	-	TGTGCCAGCAGTTACCCACAGGGCACTGGGGGCTACACCTTC	CASSYPQGTGGYTF
-	TRBV19	TRBJ1-5	-	TGTGCCAGTAGTTCTCAAGGAGGTCAGCCCCAGCATTTT	CASSSQGGQPQHF
-	TRBV18	TRBJ2-5	-	TGTGCCAGCTCACCCGGGTCCGGAGGGGAGACCCAGTACTTC	CASSPGSGGETQYF
-	TRBV5-1	TRBJ2-1	-	TGCGCCAGCAGCTTGTTGGGGGCCACCAATGAGCAGTTCTTC	CASSLLGATNEQFF
-	TRBV19	TRBJ1-5	TRBD1	TGTGCCAGTAGATTGGGGACAGGAGGGGGTCAGCCCCAGCATTTT	CASRLGTGGGQPQHF
-	TRBV18	TRBJ2-7	-	TGTGCCAGCTCGCCGAGAGGGCAGAACTACGAGCAGTACTTC	CASSPRGQNYEQYF
-	TRBV9	TRBJ2-1	TRBD2	TGTGCCAGCAGCGTAGCGGCTAGCGGGAGAGGCCTTACAAATGAGCAGTTCTTC	CASSVAASGRGLTNEQFF
-	TRBV5-1	TRBJ1-6	TRBD1	TGCGCCAGCAGCTTGTCGGGACAGGCTAATTCACCCCTCCACTTT	CASSLSGQANSPLHF
-	TRBV2	TRBJ2-3	-	TGTGCCAGCACGTTCAGCACAGATACGCAGTATTTT	CASTFSTDTQYF
-	TRBV7-9	TRBJ1-4	-	TGTGCCACCCCCCTTTCGAAAGGACAGCAAAATGAAAAACTGTTTTTT	CATPLSKGQQNEKLFF
few	TRBV5-6	TRBJ2-5	-	TGTGCCAGCAGCCAGGCAAGGAGGGACCGTGAGACCCAGTACTTC	CASSQARRDRETQYF
-	TRBV30	TRBJ2-5	-	TGTGCCTGGAGTGTAGGGGATCCCGAGACCCAGTACTTC	CAWSVGDPETQYF
-	TRBV18	TRBJ1-5	TRBD1	TGTGCCAGCTCACCAGGGGGACAGGGGTCTCAGCCCCAGCATTTT	CASSPGGQGSQPQHF
-	TRBV5-1	TRBJ2-5	-	TGCGCCAGCAGCTCGCAAGAGACCCAGTACTTC	CASSSQETQYF
-	TRBV5-1	TRBJ2-3	TRBD2	TGCGCCAGCAGCGGACTAGCGGGAGCGGATACGCAGTATTTT	CASSGLAGADTQYF
-	TRBV3-1/TRBV3-2	TRBJ2-3	TRBD2	TGTGCCAGCAGCCCCAGCGGGACCACAGATACGCAGTATTTT	CASSPSGTTDTQYF
-	TRBV24-1	TRBJ2-3	TRBD2	TGTGCCACCAGTCAGGCGGGAGGGCCGGGGTTCACAGATACGCAGTATTTT	CATSQAGGPGFTDTQYF
-	TRBV3-1/TRBV3-2	TRBJ2-6	-	TGTGCCAGCAGCCAATTATTTGGGGCCAACGTCCTGACTTTC	CASSQLFGANVLTF
-	TRBV4-3	TRBJ1-1	-	TGCGCCAGCAGCGGGGCAGGAGTTATGAACACTGAAGCTTTCTTT	CASSGAGVMNTEAFF
-	TRBV18	TRBJ2-5	-	TGTGCCAGCTCAGCCGGTAATGTTGAGACCCAGTACTTC	CASSAGNVETQYF
-	TRBV9	TRBJ1-2	-	TGTGCCAGCAGCGTAGCACCCACACAGGGTTCGTATGGCTACACCTTC	CASSVAPTQGSYGYTF
-	TRBV19	TRBJ2-3	TRBD2	TGTGCCAGTAGTATCCGGATAGCGGGGGGGCAAGATACGCAGTATTTT	CASSIRIAGGQDTQYF
-	TRBV28	TRBJ1-1	TRBD1	TGTGCCAGCAGGAGGACAGGGGACGACACTGAAGCTTTCTTT	CASRRTGDDTEAFF
-	TRBV14	TRBJ2-1	-	TGTGCCAGCAGCCGAGGAAAACCGGGGGACTTATACAATGAGCAGTTCTTC	CASSRGKPGDLYNEQFF